The clone carrying this T cell receptor (beta chain) has a single count. PCR involved 60 Vbeta and 13 Jbeta primers. TCRdb keeps only in-frame clones here, not all; method: immunoSEQ multiplex PCR. The repertoire includes a few hundred thousand clones, 60% to 80% of them detected once, and under 2% sits in the top ten. The CDR3 has 15 amino acids. V dropped 1 base and J dropped 2; count of bases not matched to a gene: 5. From germline, CDR1 is GTSNPN and CDR2 SVGIG (reference sequence). This entry is derived from a study of cytomegalovirus exposure and HLA in healthy donors. The gene calls are TRBV30 and TRBJ2-3; TRBD2 aligns across 8 bases. Specimen: PBMCs. The clonotype comes from a woman aged 25 to 39 in good health and CMV-seronegative. DNA for the CDR3: TGTGCCTGGAGTGGGGGTAGCGGGATCACAGATACGCAGTATTTT. Translated: CAWSGGSGITDTQYF.